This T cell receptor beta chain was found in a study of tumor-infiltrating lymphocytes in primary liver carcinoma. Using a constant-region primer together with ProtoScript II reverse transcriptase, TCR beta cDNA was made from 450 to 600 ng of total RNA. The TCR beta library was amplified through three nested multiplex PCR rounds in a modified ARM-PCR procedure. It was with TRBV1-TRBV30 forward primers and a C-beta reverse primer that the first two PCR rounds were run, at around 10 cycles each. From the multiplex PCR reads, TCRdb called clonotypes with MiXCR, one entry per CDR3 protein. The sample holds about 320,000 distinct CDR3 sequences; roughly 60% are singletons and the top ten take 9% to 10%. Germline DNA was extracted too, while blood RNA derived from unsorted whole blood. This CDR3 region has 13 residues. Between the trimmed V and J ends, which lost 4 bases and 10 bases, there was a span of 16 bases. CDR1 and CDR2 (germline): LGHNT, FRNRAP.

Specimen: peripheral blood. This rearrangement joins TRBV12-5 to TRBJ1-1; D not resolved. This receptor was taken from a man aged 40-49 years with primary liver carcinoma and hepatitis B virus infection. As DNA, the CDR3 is TGTGCTAGTGGTTCGACGTCGGTGGAGAGAGCTTTCTTT. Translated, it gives CASGSTSVERAFF.